The clone carrying this T cell receptor beta chain was seen many times. Its antigen is currently unknown. Germline CDR1 reads DFQATT; CDR2 reads SNEGSKA (reference sequence). The V end was cut by 4 bases, the J end by 3 bases, with 10 bases between. This CDR3 comprises 13 residues. The data are from a study of T cells in Graves' hyperthyroidism and ophthalmopathy. RNA transcripts gave rise to amplified TCR beta CDR3 regions. In the first-round RT-PCR of the TCR CDR3, the HTBI primer set was used. From the multiplex PCR reads, TCRdb called clonotypes with MiXCR, one entry per CDR3 protein. The table has fewer than 750,000 distinct CDR3 sequences, 46% seen once. The definition of stable Graves' hyperthyroidism was no ophthalmopathy progression within 18 months. Overall study findings and caveats: Ophthalmopathy was distinguished from stable hyperthyroidism by 13 V-J signatures. Also found in blood were most expanded thyroid clonotypes above 0.001.

Input material: peripheral blood or thyroid tissue (not recorded which). The sequence derives from a young woman with Graves' hyperthyroidism. The chain is built from TRBV20-1 and TRBJ1-5; D is undetermined. The CDR3 sequence: CSAIRRNNQPQHF. The CDR3, as DNA: TGCAGTGCTATCCGAAGGAACAATCAGCCCCAGCATTTT.